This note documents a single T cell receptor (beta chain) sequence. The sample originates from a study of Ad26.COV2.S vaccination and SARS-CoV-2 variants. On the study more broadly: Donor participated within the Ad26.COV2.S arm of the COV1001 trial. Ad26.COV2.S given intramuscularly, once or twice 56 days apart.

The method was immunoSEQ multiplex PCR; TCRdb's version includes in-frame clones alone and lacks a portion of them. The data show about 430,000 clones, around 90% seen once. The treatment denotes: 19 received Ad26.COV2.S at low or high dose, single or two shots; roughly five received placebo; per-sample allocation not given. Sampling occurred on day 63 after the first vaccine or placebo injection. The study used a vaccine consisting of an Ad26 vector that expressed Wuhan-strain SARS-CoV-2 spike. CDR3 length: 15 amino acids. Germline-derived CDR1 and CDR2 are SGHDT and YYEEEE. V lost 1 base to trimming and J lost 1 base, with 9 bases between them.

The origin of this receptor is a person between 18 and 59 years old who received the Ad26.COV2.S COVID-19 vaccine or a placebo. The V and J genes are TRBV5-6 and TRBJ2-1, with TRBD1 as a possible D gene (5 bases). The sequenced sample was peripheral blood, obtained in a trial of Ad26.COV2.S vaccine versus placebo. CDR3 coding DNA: TGTGCCAGCAGCTTGCAGGGTTGGTCCTACAATGAGCAGTTCTTC. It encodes CASSLQGWSYNEQFF.